The text below deals with one T cell receptor (beta chain). Primers used in a second PCR of roughly 7 to 11 cycles were a sample-barcoded 5' primer and a J-beta primer mix. From the 5' RACE reads, TCRdb called clonotypes with MiXCR, one entry per CDR3 protein. The sample shows about 680,000 distinct CDR3 sequences, 45% to 50% of them seen only once. Trimming left V 2 bases short and J 0 bases short, with 11 bases between. The CDR3 runs to 16 residues. The V gene's germline CDR1 is MNHEY and CDR2 SVGEGT. The data originate from a study of blood T cells in healthy people across ages. Staff drew ten milliliters of peripheral blood from each donor.

Sequenced: blood. The chain recombines TRBV6-2 or TRBV6-3 with TRBJ1-5; perhaps TRBD1 as D (5 bases). This sequence originates from a woman between 55 and 75 years old in good health. For the CDR3, the DNA is TGTGCCAGCAGTTACCACGGGGGGTTTAGCAATCAGCCCCAGCATTTT. It is translated as CASSYHGGFSNQPQHF.